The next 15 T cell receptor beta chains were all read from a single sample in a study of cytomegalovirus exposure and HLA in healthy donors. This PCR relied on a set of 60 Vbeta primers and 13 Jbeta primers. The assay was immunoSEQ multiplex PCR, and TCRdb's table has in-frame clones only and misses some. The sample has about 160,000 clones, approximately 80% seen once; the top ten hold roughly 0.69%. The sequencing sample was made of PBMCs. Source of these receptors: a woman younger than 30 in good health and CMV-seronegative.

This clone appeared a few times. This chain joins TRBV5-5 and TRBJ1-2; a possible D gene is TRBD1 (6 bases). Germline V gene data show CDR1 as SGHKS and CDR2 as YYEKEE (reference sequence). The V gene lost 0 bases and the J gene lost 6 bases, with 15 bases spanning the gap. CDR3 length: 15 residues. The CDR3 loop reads CASSLVRWGRNGYTF. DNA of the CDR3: TGTGCCAGCAGCTTGGTTCGTTGGGGGCGAAATGGCTACACCTTC.

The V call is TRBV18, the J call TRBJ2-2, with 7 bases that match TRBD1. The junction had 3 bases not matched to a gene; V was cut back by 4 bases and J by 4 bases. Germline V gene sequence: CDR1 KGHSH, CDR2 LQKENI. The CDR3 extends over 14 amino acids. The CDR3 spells CASSQGQTTGELFF. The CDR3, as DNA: TGTGCCAGCTCACAGGGACAGACCACCGGGGAGCTGTTTTTT.

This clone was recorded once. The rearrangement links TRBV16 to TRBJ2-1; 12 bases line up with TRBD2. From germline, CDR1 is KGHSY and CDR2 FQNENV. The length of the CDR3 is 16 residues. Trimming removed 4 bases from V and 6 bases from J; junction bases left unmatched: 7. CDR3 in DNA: TGTGCCAGCAGCCCTACGACTAGCGGGAGTGGCAATGAGCAGTTCTTC. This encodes CASSPTTSGSGNEQFF.

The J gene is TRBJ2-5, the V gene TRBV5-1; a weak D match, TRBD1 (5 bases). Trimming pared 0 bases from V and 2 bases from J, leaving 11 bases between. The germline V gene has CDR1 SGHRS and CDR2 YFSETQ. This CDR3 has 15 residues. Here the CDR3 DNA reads TGCGCCAGCAGCTTGGATGGGGCTACACAAGAGACCCAGTACTTC. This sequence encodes CASSLDGATQETQYF.

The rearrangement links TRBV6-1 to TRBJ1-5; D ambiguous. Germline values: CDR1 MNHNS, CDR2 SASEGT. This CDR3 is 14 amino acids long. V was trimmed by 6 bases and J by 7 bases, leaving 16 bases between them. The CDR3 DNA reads TGTGCCAGCAGAGAGGGATTTTTAGGGCAGCCCCAGCATTTT. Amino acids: CASREGFLGQPQHF.

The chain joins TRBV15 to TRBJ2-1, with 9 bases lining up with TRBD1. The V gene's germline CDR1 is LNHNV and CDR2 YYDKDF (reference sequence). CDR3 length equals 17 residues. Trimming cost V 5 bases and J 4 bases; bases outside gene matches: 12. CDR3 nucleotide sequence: TGTGCCACCAGCCGAGCCAACCGGGACAGGGCGTACAATGAGCAGTTCTTC. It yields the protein CATSRANRDRAYNEQFF.

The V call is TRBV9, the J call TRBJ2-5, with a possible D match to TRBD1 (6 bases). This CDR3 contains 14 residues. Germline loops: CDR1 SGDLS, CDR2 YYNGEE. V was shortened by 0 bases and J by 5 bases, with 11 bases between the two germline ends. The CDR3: CASSVGTVRETQYF. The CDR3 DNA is TGTGCCAGCAGCGTAGGGACAGTCCGTGAGACCCAGTACTTC.

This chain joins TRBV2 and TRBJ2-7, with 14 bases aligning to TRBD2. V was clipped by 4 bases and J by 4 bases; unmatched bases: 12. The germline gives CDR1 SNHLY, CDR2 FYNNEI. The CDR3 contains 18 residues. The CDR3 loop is CASSVGTVGTSGRYEQYF. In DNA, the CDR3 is TGTGCCAGCAGTGTCGGGACGGTGGGGACTAGCGGGAGATACGAGCAGTACTTC.

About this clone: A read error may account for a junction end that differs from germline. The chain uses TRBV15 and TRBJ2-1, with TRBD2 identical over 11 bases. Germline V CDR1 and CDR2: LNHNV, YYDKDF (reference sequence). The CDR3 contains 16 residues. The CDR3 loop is CATSSRLAGPYDEQFF. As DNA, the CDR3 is TGTGCCACCAGCTCCCGACTAGCGGGACCCTACGATGAGCAGTTCTTC.

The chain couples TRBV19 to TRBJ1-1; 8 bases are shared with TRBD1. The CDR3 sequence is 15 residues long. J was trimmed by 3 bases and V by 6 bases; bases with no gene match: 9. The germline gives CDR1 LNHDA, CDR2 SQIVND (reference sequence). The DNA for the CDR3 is TGTGCCAGTAGAGGTCAGGGGGCTCAGTACACTGAAGCTTTCTTT. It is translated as CASRGQGAQYTEAFF.

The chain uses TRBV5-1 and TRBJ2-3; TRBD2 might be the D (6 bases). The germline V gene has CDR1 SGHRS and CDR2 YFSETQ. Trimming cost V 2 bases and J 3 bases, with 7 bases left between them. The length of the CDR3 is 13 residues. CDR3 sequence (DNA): TGCGCCAGCAGCTTCGGGACTACAGATACGCAGTATTTT. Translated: CASSFGTTDTQYF.

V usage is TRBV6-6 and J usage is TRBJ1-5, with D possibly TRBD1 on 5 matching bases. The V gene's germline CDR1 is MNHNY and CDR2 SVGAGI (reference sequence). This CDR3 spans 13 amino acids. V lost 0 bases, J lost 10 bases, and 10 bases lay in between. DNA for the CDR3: TGTGCCAGCAGTTACTCGGGGGGGAGCCCCCAGCATTTT. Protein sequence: CASSYSGGSPQHF.

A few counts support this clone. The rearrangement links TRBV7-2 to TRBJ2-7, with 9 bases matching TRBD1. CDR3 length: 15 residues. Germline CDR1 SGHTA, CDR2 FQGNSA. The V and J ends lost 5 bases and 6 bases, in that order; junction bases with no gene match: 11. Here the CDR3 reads CASSTRTGVRLEQYF. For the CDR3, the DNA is TGTGCCAGCAGCACCCGGACAGGGGTCCGTCTCGAGCAGTACTTC.

The CDR3 DNA reads TGTGCCAGCAGCTCCTACTTGAACACTGAAGCTTTCTTT. Its translation is CASSSYLNTEAFF. The V gene is TRBV7-2, the J gene TRBJ1-1; D not resolved. The CDR3 extends over 13 amino acids. CDR1 and CDR2 (germline): SGHTA, FQGNSA. V lost 4 bases, J lost 0 bases, and 6 bases lay in between.

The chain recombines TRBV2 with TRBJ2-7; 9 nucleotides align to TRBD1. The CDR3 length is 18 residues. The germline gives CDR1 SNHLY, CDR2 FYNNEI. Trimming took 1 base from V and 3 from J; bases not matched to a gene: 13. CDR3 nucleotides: TGTGCCAGCAGTGAAGGGACAGGGGACTCAACTCCATACTACGAGCAGTACTTC. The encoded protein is CASSEGTGDSTPYYEQYF.